This passage covers 9 T cell receptor beta chains from one sample sequenced in a study of OX40 agonist ivuxolimab in advanced cancers. The protocol was immunoSEQ multiplex PCR, while the TCRdb copy is restricted to in-frame clones and leaves out a portion. The table records 20,000 to 25,000 clones, around 82% of them present only once. The input for sequencing was CD4+ or CD8+ T cells sorted from blood, taken in a trial of the OX40 agonist ivuxolimab. These receptors were obtained from an adult with an advanced solid tumor such as melanoma, head and neck, liver or kidney cancer.

V is TRBV5-4 and J is TRBJ1-5, with D perhaps matching TRBD1 (5 bases). CDR3 size: 13 residues. V was trimmed by 4 bases and J by 2 bases, leaving 7 bases between them. Germline values: CDR1 SGHNT, CDR2 YYREEE (reference sequence). The CDR3 region is CASSRDGNQPQHF. For the CDR3, the DNA is TGTGCCAGCAGCCGGGACGGCAATCAGCCCCAGCATTTT.

This sequence joins TRBV11-3 and TRBJ2-1; D remains unclear. Germline CDR1 reads SGHNT; CDR2 reads YENEEA. V lost 1 base to trimming and J lost 9 bases, with 13 bases between them. This CDR3 region has 14 residues. The CDR3 is CASSLGGSRSEQFF. The CDR3 DNA is TGTGCCAGCAGCTTAGGGGGAAGTCGTAGTGAGCAGTTCTTC.

CDR3 in amino acids: CASSLGSTGNTIYF. The CDR3 nucleotides read TGTGCCAGCAGCTTGGGGAGTACTGGAAACACCATATATTTT. J is TRBJ1-3 and V is TRBV11-2; unclear D gene. The CDR3 consists of 14 residues. Per the germline V gene, CDR1 is SGHAT and CDR2 is FQNNGV. V was shortened by 3 bases and J by 2 bases, with 8 bases between the two germline ends.

The rearrangement uses TRBV11-2 and TRBJ1-2; D remains unclear. Per the germline V gene, CDR1 is SGHAT and CDR2 is FQNNGV. Trimming removed 4 bases at V and 2 bases at J, with 14 bases between. This CDR3 region has 15 residues. The CDR3, as DNA: TGTGCCAGCAGCTCCCTGGTGAATAACAACTATGGCTACACCTTC. Translating it yields CASSSLVNNNYGYTF. Full variable domain (missing parts from reference TRBV11-2 and TRBJ1-2): EAGVAQSPRYKIIEKRQSVAFWCNPISGHATLYWYQQILGQGPKLLIQFQNNGVVDDSQLPKDRFSAERLKGVDSTLKIQPAKLEDSAVYLCASSSLVNNNYGYTFGSGTRLTVV.

This clone came up a few times. The rearrangement joins TRBV5-5 to TRBJ1-1; TRBD1 matches at 10 bases. Losses at the gene ends were 6 bases for V and 1 base for J; bases not matched to a gene: 9. The CDR3 consists of 16 residues. CDR1 is SGHKS and CDR2 is YYEKEE in the germline V gene (reference sequence). The CDR3 DNA follows: TGTGCCAGCATCGAGGGACAGGGGATAAGGAACACTGAAGCTTTCTTT. Translated: CASIEGQGIRNTEAFF.

V usage is TRBV29-1 and J usage is TRBJ1-4, with TRBD1 as a possible D gene (5 bases). The germline CDR1 and CDR2 sequences are SQVTM and ANQGSEA. The CDR3 covers 14 residues. The V gene lost 1 base and the J gene lost 5 bases, with 11 bases spanning the gap. This CDR3 reads CSVEGGTENEKLFF. DNA of the CDR3: TGCAGCGTTGAAGGAGGGACTGAGAATGAAAAACTGTTTTTT. Using reference TRBV29-1 and TRBJ1-4 for the parts outside the CDR3, the full variable domain is SAVISQKPSRDICQRGTSLTIQCQVDSQVTMMFWYRQQPGQSLTLIATANQGSEATYESGFVIDKFPISRPNLTFSTLTVSNMSPEDSSIYLCSVEGGTENEKLFFGSGTQLSVL.

The rearrangement uses TRBV4-1 and TRBJ2-3; D might be TRBD1 (6 bases). Germline values: CDR1 MGHRA, CDR2 YSYEKL. CDR3 length equals 14 residues. Trimming removed 2 bases at V and 2 bases at J, with 8 bases between. CDR3 protein: CASSQTGTTDTQYF. The DNA for the CDR3 is TGCGCCAGCAGCCAAACAGGGACCACAGATACGCAGTATTTT.

The rearrangement joins TRBV7-9 to TRBJ2-7; 9 bases map to TRBD1. Germline values: CDR1 SEHNR, CDR2 FQNEAQ (reference sequence). V shed 2 bases and J 6 bases; nucleotides not matched to a gene: 2. The CDR3 is made up of 13 amino acids. The chain's CDR3 is CASSLSDRGEQYF. CDR3 bases: TGTGCCAGCAGCTTATCGGACAGGGGCGAGCAGTACTTC.

The gene calls are TRBV7-6 and TRBJ2-3, with D uncertain. The germline V gene has CDR1 SGHVS and CDR2 FNYEAQ. The CDR3 contains 14 residues. V lost 0 bases to trimming and J lost 2 bases, with 6 bases between them. For the CDR3, the DNA is TGTGCCAGCAGCTTAGCGGGGTACACAGATACGCAGTATTTT. Protein sequence: CASSLAGYTDTQYF.